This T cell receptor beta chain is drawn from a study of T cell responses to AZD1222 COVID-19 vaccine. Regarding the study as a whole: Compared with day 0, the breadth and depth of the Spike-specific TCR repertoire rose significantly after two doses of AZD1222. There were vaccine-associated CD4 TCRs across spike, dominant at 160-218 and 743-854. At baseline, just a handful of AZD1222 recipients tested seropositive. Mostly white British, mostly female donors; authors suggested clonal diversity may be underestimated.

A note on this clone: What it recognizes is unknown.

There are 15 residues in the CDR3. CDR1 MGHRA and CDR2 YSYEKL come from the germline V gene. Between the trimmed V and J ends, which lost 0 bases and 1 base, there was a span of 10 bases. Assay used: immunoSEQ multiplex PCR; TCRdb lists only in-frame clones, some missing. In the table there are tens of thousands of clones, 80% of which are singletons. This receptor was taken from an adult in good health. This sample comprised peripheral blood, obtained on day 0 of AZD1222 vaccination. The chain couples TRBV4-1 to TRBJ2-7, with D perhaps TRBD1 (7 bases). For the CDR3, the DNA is TGCGCCAGCAGCCAAGAGACAGGGAGGTCCTACGAGCAGTACTTC. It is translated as CASSQETGRSYEQYF.